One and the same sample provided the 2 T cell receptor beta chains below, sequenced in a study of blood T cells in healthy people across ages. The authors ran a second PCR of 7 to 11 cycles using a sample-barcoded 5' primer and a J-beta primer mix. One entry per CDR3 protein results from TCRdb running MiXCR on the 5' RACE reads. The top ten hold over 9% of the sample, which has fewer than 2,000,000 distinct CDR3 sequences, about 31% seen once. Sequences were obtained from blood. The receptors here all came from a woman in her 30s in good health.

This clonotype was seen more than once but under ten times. The CDR3 loop is CASRGGGEKTQYF. As DNA, the CDR3 is TGTGCCAGCCGAGGGGGAGGGGAGAAGACCCAGTACTTC. The chain employs TRBV7-3 and TRBJ2-5, with TRBD2 as a possible D gene (7 bases). The germline gives CDR1 SGHTA, CDR2 FQGTGA. The CDR3 is 13 amino acids. V was clipped by 8 bases and J by 6 bases, with 16 bases between them.

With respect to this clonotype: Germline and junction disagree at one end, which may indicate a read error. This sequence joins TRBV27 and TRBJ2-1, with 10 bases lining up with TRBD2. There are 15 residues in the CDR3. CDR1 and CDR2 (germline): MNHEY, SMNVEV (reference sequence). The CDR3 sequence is CASSFRLAGANKQFF. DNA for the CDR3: TGTGCCAGCAGTTTTCGGCTAGCGGGAGCCAATAAGCAGTTCTTC.